A single sample gave rise to the 7 T cell receptor beta chains below, sequenced in a study of cytomegalovirus exposure and HLA in healthy donors. The PCR contained 60 Vbeta and 13 Jbeta primers. Clones were sequenced by immunoSEQ multiplex PCR, and TCRdb holds only the in-frame ones, with some missing. Of some 200,000 clones in the sample, 55% to 75% are singletons; the top ten hold 2.6%. The sequencing input was PBMCs. The receptors were gathered from a man in his forties in good health and CMV-seropositive.

The rearrangement uses TRBV6-6 and TRBJ2-3, with D possibly being TRBD1 (6 bases). CDR1 and CDR2 (germline): MNHNY, SVGAGI (reference sequence). This CDR3 has 15 residues. V lost 5 bases, J lost 0 bases, and 12 bases lay in between. The CDR3 sequence is CASSLRTASTDTQYF. In DNA, the CDR3 is TGTGCCAGCAGTCTTCGGACAGCTAGCACAGATACGCAGTATTTT.

The J gene is TRBJ2-5, the V gene TRBV5-6, with 10 bases aligning to TRBD2. This CDR3 is built from 14 residues. Germline trimming cut 4 bases from V and 1 base from J; bases unmatched to any gene: 1. CDR1 is SGHDT and CDR2 is YYEEEE in the germline V gene. The CDR3 DNA reads TGTGCCAGCAGCAGCGGGGGGGCCCAAGAGACCCAGTACTTC. Translated, it gives CASSSGGAQETQYF.

The chain joins TRBV5-4 to TRBJ1-1, with a weak D call TRBD1 (5 bases). Germline V gene data show CDR1 as SGHNT and CDR2 as YYREEE (reference sequence). V lost 2 bases and J 4 bases, leaving 12 bases between the germline ends. The CDR3 loop spans 14 amino acids. The CDR3: CASSFVGGVTEAFF. DNA of the CDR3: TGTGCCAGCAGCTTTGTAGGAGGGGTCACTGAAGCTTTCTTT. Drawing the rest from reference TRBV5-4 and TRBJ1-1, the complete variable domain is ETGVTQSPTHLIKTRGQQVTLRCSSQSGHNTVSWYQQALGQGPQFIFQYYREEENGRGNFPPRFSGLQFPNYSSELNVNALELDDSALYLCASSFVGGVTEAFFGQGTRLTVV.

The chain recombines TRBV19 with TRBJ2-3; D might be TRBD1 (6 bases). The CDR3 totals 16 residues. From germline, CDR1 is LNHDA and CDR2 SQIVND (reference sequence). Trimming took 3 bases from V and 4 from J, leaving 17 bases between them. The CDR3 DNA reads TGTGCCAGTAGTATCTCGGCAGGGGCTGGCGCAGATACGCAGTATTTT. Protein sequence: CASSISAGAGADTQYF.

The chain couples TRBV10-3 to TRBJ1-2; D may be TRBD1 (6 bases). CDR3 length: 14 residues. CDR1 and CDR2 (germline): ENHRY, SYGVKD. Trimming left V 0 bases short and J 7 bases short, with 12 bases between. The CDR3 sequence: CAISESAGARGYTF. CDR3 DNA sequence: TGTGCCATCAGTGAGTCAGCAGGGGCCCGTGGCTACACCTTC.

The chain combines TRBV6-6 with TRBJ2-1; TRBD1 agrees at 7 bases. The CDR3 extends over 15 amino acids. CDR1 and CDR2 (germline): MNHNY, SVGAGI (reference sequence). After removal of 9 bases from V and 4 bases from J, the junction contained 12 bases not matched to a gene. The CDR3 spells CASSTMGQFYNEQFF. DNA for the CDR3: TGTGCCAGTTCCACAATGGGACAGTTTTACAATGAGCAGTTCTTC.

This rearrangement joins TRBV4-3 to TRBJ2-2; 8 bases are shared with TRBD1. Germline assignment: CDR1 LGHNA and CDR2 YSLEER. The CDR3 covers 17 residues. Trimming cost V 4 bases and J 5 bases; bases outside gene matches: 12. Written as DNA, the CDR3 is TGCGCCAGCAGCCGACGGACAGGGAATAGGTTAACCGGGGAGCTGTTTTTT. Translating it yields CASSRRTGNRLTGELFF.